This T cell receptor beta chain was sequenced for a study of blood T cell repertoires in COVID-19. Study details: From the United States, Italy and Spain came samples of acute and convalescent COVID-19. Sources were T cells, B-cell-depleted T cells, or PBMCs; the material itself was cDNA or gDNA.

The data were produced by immunoSEQ multiplex PCR, yet TCRdb's version contains in-frame clones alone and is incomplete. This table has fewer than 200,000 clones, around 85% appearing once. CDR3 size: 16 residues. Per the germline V gene, CDR1 is ENHRY and CDR2 is SYGVKD. J lost 1 base, V lost 6 bases, and 11 bases had no gene match. The source is a woman older than 75 with acute or convalescent COVID-19. The V and J genes are TRBV10-3 and TRBJ1-2; 7 positions match TRBD1. Sequences were obtained from peripheral blood. The chain's CDR3 is CAISAEAQGNNYGYTF. CDR3 bases: TGTGCCATCAGCGCCGAAGCACAGGGGAATAACTATGGCTACACCTTC.